This entry lists 24 T cell receptor beta chains sequenced from one sample in a study of shared clonotypes between healthy human individuals. Selected positively for CCR7 and CD45RO-negative, naive CD8 cells excluded terminally differentiated effector memory CD45RA+ cells. Repertoires were generated with immunoSEQ multiplex PCR, while TCRdb's copy carries only in-frame clones and drops some. This table has about 2 million clones, roughly 95% appearing once. The sample consisted of naive CD8+ T cells sorted from blood. The receptors stem from a man between 18 and 35 years old in good health.

V is TRBV5-5 and J is TRBJ2-7, with a weak D call TRBD1 (6 bases). V dropped 4 bases and J dropped 0 bases, with 17 bases sitting between them. Germline CDR1 SGHKS, CDR2 YYEKEE (reference sequence). There are 16 residues in the CDR3. For the CDR3, the DNA is TGTGCCAGCAGCCTTCACAGGGTACCTAGCTCCTACGAGCAGTACTTC. It yields the protein CASSLHRVPSSYEQYF.

This clone appeared a single time. The chain employs TRBV11-2 and TRBJ2-1; 11 bases are a match to TRBD2. Per germline, CDR1 SGHAT and CDR2 FQNNGV. The CDR3 sequence is 17 residues long. Losses at the gene ends were 1 base for V and 2 bases for J; bases not matched to a gene: 4. The CDR3 here is CASSLVLAGGTYNEQFF. The CDR3, as DNA: TGTGCCAGCAGCTTAGTATTAGCGGGAGGGACCTACAATGAGCAGTTCTTC.

Remarks on this clone: The sample has other DNA sequences that encode this CDR3 too. CDR3 region: CASSVDTSGSYEQYF. As DNA, the CDR3 is TGTGCCAGCAGCGTAGACACTAGCGGGAGTTACGAGCAGTACTTC. V usage is TRBV9 and J usage is TRBJ2-7; 11 bases match TRBD2. In germline, CDR1 is SGDLS, CDR2 YYNGEE. The CDR3 runs 15 residues. V shed 0 bases, J shed 4 bases, and the junction held 3 bases outside the gene matches.

V usage is TRBV30 and J usage is TRBJ1-2; D is perhaps TRBD1 (5 bases). CDR3 size: 13 residues. V lost 4 bases to trimming and J lost 3 bases, with 12 bases between them. Germline CDR1 reads GTSNPN; CDR2 reads SVGIG (reference sequence). Written as DNA, the CDR3 is TGTGCCTGGATCGCAGAGGGACACTATGGCTACACCTTC. This codes for CAWIAEGHYGYTF. Filled out from reference TRBV30 and TRBJ1-2, the complete variable domain reads SQTIHQWPATLVQPVGSPLSLECTVEGTSNPNLYWYRQAAGRGLQLLFYSVGIGQISSEVPQNLSASRPQDRQFILSSKKLLLSDSGFYLCAWIAEGHYGYTFGSGTRLTVV.

The rearrangement joins TRBV7-3 to TRBJ2-5; 7 nucleotides align to TRBD2. Germline values: CDR1 SGHTA, CDR2 FQGTGA. This CDR3 region has 14 residues. The V gene end was trimmed by 5 bases and the J gene end by 4 bases; junction bases not matched to a gene: 7. As DNA, the CDR3 is TGTGCCAGCAGCCCCCTGGGAGGGACAGAGACCCAGTACTTC. It translates to CASSPLGGTETQYF.

This clone appeared once. J is TRBJ2-3 and V is TRBV11-2; D remains ambiguous. CDR3 length equals 15 residues. Germline-derived CDR1 and CDR2 are SGHAT and FQNNGV. Deletions cut 1 base from V and 0 bases from J, with 8 bases between. The CDR3 loop reads CASSLVRSSTDTQYF. DNA for the CDR3: TGTGCCAGCAGCTTAGTTAGGTCAAGCACAGATACGCAGTATTTT.

The gene calls are TRBV9 and TRBJ2-7; the D gene is possibly TRBD1 (6 bases). Germline V gene sequence: CDR1 SGDLS, CDR2 YYNGEE. V was trimmed by 4 bases and J by 3 bases, leaving 11 bases between them. The CDR3 length is 13 residues. For the CDR3, the DNA is TGTGCCAGCAGCATCCGACAGGACTACGAGCAGTACTTC. It translates to CASSIRQDYEQYF. Supplemented by reference TRBV9 and TRBJ2-7, the full variable domain reads DSGVTQTPKHLITATGQRVTLRCSPRSGDLSVYWYQQSLDQGLQFLIQYYNGEERAKGNILERFSAQQFPDLHSELNLSSLELGDSALYFCASSIRQDYEQYFGPGTRLTVT.

The chain combines TRBV13 with TRBJ2-3; D is uncertain. CDR1 and CDR2 (germline): PRHDT, FYEKMQ (reference sequence). Trimming shortened V by 3 bases and J by 6 bases, and 10 bases separated the two germline ends. The length of the CDR3 is 13 residues. Written as DNA, the CDR3 is TGTGCCAGCAGCTTTTTCTCGTCGGATACGCAGTATTTT. As protein: CASSFFSSDTQYF.

V and J are TRBV5-8 and TRBJ1-1; a weak D match, TRBD1 (6 bases). V dropped 3 bases and J dropped 0 bases, with 18 bases sitting between them. Germline V gene data show CDR1 as SGHTS and CDR2 as YDEGEE. CDR3 length: 17 amino acids. Here the CDR3 reads CASSWSGANPMNTEAFF. The DNA for the CDR3 is TGTGCCAGCAGCTGGTCGGGGGCCAACCCCATGAACACTGAAGCTTTCTTT.

This clone appeared a single time. J is TRBJ2-1 and V is TRBV5-4; D perhaps matches TRBD1 (5 bases). V lost 4 bases and J lost 7, with 9 bases in between. Germline CDR1 SGHNT, CDR2 YYREEE (reference sequence). The CDR3 covers 12 residues. The CDR3 nucleotides are TGTGCCAGCAGCGGGGCCGAAAATGAGCAGTTCTTC. It translates to CASSGAENEQFF.

The rearrangement uses TRBV4-3 and TRBJ2-2; weak D call: TRBD2 (5 bases). Trimming pared 6 bases from V and 5 bases from J, leaving 16 bases between. Germline CDR1 and CDR2: LGHNA and YSLEER. CDR3 length: 15 amino acids. In nucleotides, the CDR3 is TGCGCCAGCAGTGAAGACATGTCGGGGACCGGGGAGCTGTTTTTT. Protein sequence: CASSEDMSGTGELFF.

This chain uses TRBV27 with TRBJ2-2; no reliable D call. The CDR3 loop spans 15 amino acids. The V gene's germline CDR1 is MNHEY and CDR2 SMNVEV (reference sequence). Trimming removed 3 bases at V and 2 bases at J, with 10 bases between. CDR3 bases: TGTGCCAGCAGTTTTGGGCTACCTAACACCGGGGAGCTGTTTTTT. Translating gives CASSFGLPNTGELFF.

The J gene is TRBJ2-1, the V gene TRBV5-4; tentatively, D is TRBD1 (6 bases). The CDR3 totals 15 residues. The ends were cut back, 4 bases at V and 7 bases at J, with 18 bases in the middle. The V gene's germline CDR1 is SGHNT and CDR2 YYREEE (reference sequence). The CDR3 region has the DNA TGTGCCAGCAGCGATGAGGGGCGCAGGGGAAATGAGCAGTTCTTC. It specifies CASSDEGRRGNEQFF.

This chain links TRBV28 with TRBJ1-1; D perhaps matches TRBD1 (5 bases). The V end was cut by 5 bases, the J end by 7 bases, with 14 bases between. Germline V CDR1 and CDR2: MDHEN, SYDVKM. This CDR3 is built from 13 residues. Here the CDR3 reads CASSPGPFFEAFF. The CDR3, as DNA: TGTGCCAGCAGTCCGGGACCGTTTTTTGAAGCTTTCTTT.

The chain links TRBV9 to TRBJ2-7; TRBD1 matches at 9 bases. The J segment lost 2 bases and the V segment lost 4 bases, leaving 13 bases of the junction unmatched. The germline V gene has CDR1 SGDLS and CDR2 YYNGEE. The CDR3 has 17 amino acids. The CDR3 DNA is TGTGCCAGCAGCACGAACCGGGACAGGGTTGGGGCCTACGAGCAGTACTTC. Its translation: CASSTNRDRVGAYEQYF.

DNA for the CDR3: TGTGCCAGCAGCTTAGGACCGGGAGTAGGCGAGCAGTACTTC. This sequence encodes CASSLGPGVGEQYF. The chain has TRBV7-8 and TRBJ2-7, with D tentatively TRBD2 (6 bases). The V gene's germline CDR1 is SGHVS and CDR2 FQNEAQ. Trimming took off 1 base at V and 6 bases at J, with 13 bases between the two ends. This CDR3 spans 14 amino acids.

This clone was seen once. V gene TRBV9 combines with J gene TRBJ2-1; 7 bases map to TRBD2. CDR1 is SGDLS and CDR2 is YYNGEE in the germline V gene. After removal of 2 bases from V and 8 bases from J, the junction contained 10 bases not matched to a gene. The CDR3 has 15 amino acids. The chain's CDR3 is CASSVWSSGGDEQFF. The CDR3 nucleotides are TGTGCCAGCAGCGTTTGGTCTAGCGGCGGGGATGAGCAGTTCTTC.

V usage is TRBV6-1 and J usage is TRBJ2-7, with a tentative D call TRBD2 (6 bases). Per germline, CDR1 MNHNS and CDR2 SASEGT. The CDR3 runs 15 residues. V shed 3 bases and J shed 6 bases, with 18 bases lying between them. In DNA form, the CDR3 reads TGTGCCAGCAGTGACGGGGGAAGCTCGGGCTTCGAGCAGTACTTC. This sequence encodes CASSDGGSSGFEQYF.

This chain connects TRBV5-6 to TRBJ2-1; 11 nucleotides align to TRBD2. This CDR3 contains 13 residues. Germline loops: CDR1 SGHDT, CDR2 YYEEEE. With V trimmed by 3 bases and J by 13 bases, 6 bases remained unmatched. CDR3 in DNA: TGTGCCAGCAGCTCACGACTAGCGGGGACCCAGTTCTTC. This translates into CASSSRLAGTQFF.

The V and J genes are TRBV10-2 and TRBJ1-1; D is unresolved. The germline V gene has CDR1 WSHSY and CDR2 SAAADI. Trimming removed 7 bases at V and 0 bases at J, with 12 bases between. The CDR3 covers 14 residues. DNA of the CDR3: TGCGCCAGCAACGGGGAAATCATGAACACTGAAGCTTTCTTT. This codes for CASNGEIMNTEAFF.

The genes are TRBV28 and TRBJ1-1; the D is unclear. V dropped 4 bases and J dropped 6 bases, with 18 bases sitting between them. In germline, CDR1 is MDHEN, CDR2 SYDVKM. This CDR3 has 15 amino acids. CDR3 in DNA: TGTGCCAGCAGTTCCAACCTGAACTATATCGCTGAAGCTTTCTTT. It encodes CASSSNLNYIAEAFF. Full variable domain (outside the CDR3, taken from reference TRBV28 and TRBJ1-1): DVKVTQSSRYLVKRTGEKVFLECVQDMDHENMFWYRQDPGLGLRLIYFSYDVKMKEKGDIPEGYSVSREKKERFSLILESASTNQTSMYLCASSSNLNYIAEAFFGQGTRLTVV.

The gene calls are TRBV7-9 and TRBJ2-5, with D possibly being TRBD2 (5 bases). Germline V gene sequence: CDR1 SEHNR, CDR2 FQNEAQ (reference sequence). The ends were cut back, 3 bases at V and 2 bases at J, with 13 bases in the middle. The CDR3 is 15 residues long. The CDR3 nucleotides are TGTGCCAGCAGCTTTACTAGGACGGTTCAAGAGACCCAGTACTTC. Protein: CASSFTRTVQETQYF.

V and J are TRBV10-1 and TRBJ2-7, with TRBD1 matching over 7 bases. The CDR3 contains 15 residues. V lost 7 bases and J lost 0; bases outside the gene matches: 9. Germline CDR1 reads WNHNN; CDR2 reads SYGVQD (reference sequence). The CDR3 DNA is TGCGCCAGCACAAACACAGGGGCCCTCTCCTACGAGCAGTACTTC. Its translation: CASTNTGALSYEQYF.

As for this clone: Other DNA sequences in this specimen translate into the identical CDR3. The chain employs TRBV30 and TRBJ1-4; D is unresolved. The CDR3 is made up of 11 amino acids. Germline CDR1 and CDR2: GTSNPN and SVGIG (reference sequence). Between the trimmed V and J ends, which lost 0 bases and 7 bases, there was a span of 3 bases. The CDR3 sequence: CAWSVGEKLFF. Here the CDR3 DNA reads TGTGCCTGGAGTGTTGGTGAAAAACTGTTTTTT. Filled out from reference TRBV30 and TRBJ1-4, the complete variable domain reads SQTIHQWPATLVQPVGSPLSLECTVEGTSNPNLYWYRQAAGRGLQLLFYSVGIGQISSEVPQNLSASRPQDRQFILSSKKLLLSDSGFYLCAWSVGEKLFFGSGTQLSVL.